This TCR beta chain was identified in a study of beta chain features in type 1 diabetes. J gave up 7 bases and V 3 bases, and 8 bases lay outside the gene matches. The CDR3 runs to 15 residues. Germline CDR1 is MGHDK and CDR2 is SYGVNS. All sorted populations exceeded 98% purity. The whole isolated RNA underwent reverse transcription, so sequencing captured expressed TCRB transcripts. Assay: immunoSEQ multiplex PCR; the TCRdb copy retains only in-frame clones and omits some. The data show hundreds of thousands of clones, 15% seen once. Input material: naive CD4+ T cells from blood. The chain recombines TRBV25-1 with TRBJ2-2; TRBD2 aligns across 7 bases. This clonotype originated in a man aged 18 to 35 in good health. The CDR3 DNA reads TGTGCCAGCAGTGATTCGGGGAGGGGAAGCGGGGAGCTGTTTTTT. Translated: CASSDSGRGSGELFF.